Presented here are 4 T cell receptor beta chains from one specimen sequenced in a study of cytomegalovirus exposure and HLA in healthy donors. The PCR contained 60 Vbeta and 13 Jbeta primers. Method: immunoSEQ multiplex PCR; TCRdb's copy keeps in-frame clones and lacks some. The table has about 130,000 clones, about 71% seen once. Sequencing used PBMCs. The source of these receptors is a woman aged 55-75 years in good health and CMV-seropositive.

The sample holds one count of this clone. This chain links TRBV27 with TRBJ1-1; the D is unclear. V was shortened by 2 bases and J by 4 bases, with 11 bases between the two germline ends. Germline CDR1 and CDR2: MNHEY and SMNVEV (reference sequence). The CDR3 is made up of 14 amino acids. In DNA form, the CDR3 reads TGTGCCAGCAGTTTAAAGGGAGCGGTCACTGAAGCTTTCTTT. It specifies CASSLKGAVTEAFF.

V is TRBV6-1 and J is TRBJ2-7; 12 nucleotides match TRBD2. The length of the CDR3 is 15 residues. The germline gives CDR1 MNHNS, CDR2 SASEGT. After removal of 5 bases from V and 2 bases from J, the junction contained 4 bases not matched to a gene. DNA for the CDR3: TGTGCCAGCAGTCCTAGCGGGAGGGCCACCTACGAGCAGTACTTC. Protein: CASSPSGRATYEQYF.

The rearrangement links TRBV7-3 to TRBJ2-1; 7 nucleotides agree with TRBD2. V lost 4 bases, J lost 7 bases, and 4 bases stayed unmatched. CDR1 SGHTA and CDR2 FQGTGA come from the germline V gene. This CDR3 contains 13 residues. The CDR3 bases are TGTGCCAGCAGCTCCGGACTAGGGAATGAGCAGTTCTTC. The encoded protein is CASSSGLGNEQFF. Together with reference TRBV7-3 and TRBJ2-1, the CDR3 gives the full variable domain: GAGVSQTPSNKVTEKGKYVELRCDPISGHTALYWYRQSLGQGPEFLIYFQGTGAADDSGLPNDRFFAVRPEGSVSTLKIQRTERGDSAVYLCASSSGLGNEQFFGPGTRLTVL.

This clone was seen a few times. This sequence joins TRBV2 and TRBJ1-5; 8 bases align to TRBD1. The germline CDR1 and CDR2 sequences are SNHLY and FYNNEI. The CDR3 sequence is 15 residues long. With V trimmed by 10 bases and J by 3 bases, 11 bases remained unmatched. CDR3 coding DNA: TGTGCCACAAAGTTTGACAGGGGATTCAATCAGCCCCAGCATTTT. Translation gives CATKFDRGFNQPQHF.